This T cell receptor beta chain came from a study of CD8+ T cells in alopecia areata. Study overall: Tofacitinib dosing lasted 6 to 18 months, which was then followed by 6 months off drug.

Extracted from the samples, RNA was reverse transcribed into cDNA to serve as the sequencing template. Sequencing was performed with immunoSEQ multiplex PCR; in TCRdb, only in-frame clones are kept and a portion is missing. The sample holds a few hundred thousand clones, more than 55% seen once. This clone was seen more than once but under ten times. Treatment indicated: oral pan-JAK inhibitor, 5-10 mg twice daily. The J segment lost 9 bases and the V segment lost 6 bases, leaving 9 bases of the junction unmatched. CDR1 is MNHEY, CDR2 SMNVEV, per germline (reference sequence). The CDR3 extends over 15 amino acids.

The material was CD4+ T cells sorted from blood, obtained around week 44, from a patient treated with tofacitinib. The chain carries TRBV27 and TRBJ2-1, with 12 bases that match TRBD2. The clonotype originates from a human donor with alopecia areata. The CDR3 DNA reads TGTGCCAGCAGATCCAGGACTAGCGGGGTTGGTGAGCAGTTCTTC. Amino acid sequence: CASRSRTSGVGEQFF.